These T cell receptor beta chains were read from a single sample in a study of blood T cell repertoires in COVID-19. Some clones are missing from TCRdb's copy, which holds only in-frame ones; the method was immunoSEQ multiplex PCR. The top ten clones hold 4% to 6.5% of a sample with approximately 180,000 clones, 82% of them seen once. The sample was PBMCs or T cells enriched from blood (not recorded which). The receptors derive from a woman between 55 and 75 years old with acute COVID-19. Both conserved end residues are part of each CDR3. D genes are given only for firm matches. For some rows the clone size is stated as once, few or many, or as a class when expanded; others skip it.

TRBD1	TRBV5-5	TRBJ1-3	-	CASSLVTGAGNTIYF	TGTGCCAGCAGCTTGGTGACAGGGGCTGGAAACACCATATATTTT
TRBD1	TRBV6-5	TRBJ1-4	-	CASSYYRGPNEKLFF	TGTGCCAGCAGTTATTACAGGGGGCCTAATGAAAAACTGTTTTTT
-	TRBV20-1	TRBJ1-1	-	CSASTWAGVAEAFF	TGCAGTGCTAGTACATGGGCGGGAGTCGCTGAAGCTTTCTTT
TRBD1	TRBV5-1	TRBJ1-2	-	CASSASGTGGGYTF	TGCGCCAGCAGCGCCTCCGGGACAGGGGGAGGCTACACCTTC
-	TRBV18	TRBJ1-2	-	CASSPPEVWGVDGYTF	TGTGCCAGCTCACCACCAGAAGTTTGGGGGGTTGATGGCTACACCTTC
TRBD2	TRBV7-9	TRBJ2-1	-	CASSLPAGANEQFF	TGTGCCAGCAGCTTGCCAGCGGGAGCCAATGAGCAGTTCTTC
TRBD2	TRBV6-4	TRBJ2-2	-	CASSRTSGGPNTGELFF	TGTGCCAGCAGTCGGACTAGCGGGGGACCCAACACCGGGGAGCTGTTTTTT
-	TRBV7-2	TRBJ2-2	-	CASSPPRGKNDNTGELFF	TGTGCCAGCAGCCCCCCCCGCGGGAAGAACGATAACACCGGGGAGCTGTTTTTT
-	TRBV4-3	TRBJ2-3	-	CASSQGSTNTDTQYF	TGCGCCAGCAGCCAAGGGAGTACCAACACAGATACGCAGTATTTT
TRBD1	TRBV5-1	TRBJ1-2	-	CASSLAGGYYGYTF	TGCGCCAGCAGCTTGGCAGGGGGCTACTATGGCTACACCTTC
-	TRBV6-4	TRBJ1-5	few	CARLEQGGDQPQHF	TGTGCCAGACTAGAACAGGGTGGGGATCAGCCCCAGCATTTT
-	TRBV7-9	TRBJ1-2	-	CASSNSQWGYTF	TGTGCCAGCAGCAACAGTCAGTGGGGCTACACCTTC
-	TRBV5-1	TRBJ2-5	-	CASSFSDSAGETQYF	TGCGCCAGCAGCTTTTCGGACTCGGCTGGGGAGACCCAGTACTTC
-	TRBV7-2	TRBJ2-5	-	CASSLGSGRQETQYF	TGTGCCAGCAGCTTAGGCTCGGGAAGACAAGAGACCCAGTACTTC
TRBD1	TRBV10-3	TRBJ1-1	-	CAISVTGGTEAFF	TGTGCCATCAGTGTTACAGGGGGTACTGAAGCTTTCTTT
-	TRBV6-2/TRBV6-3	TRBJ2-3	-	CASSIMRLVDTQYF	TGTGCCAGCAGTATCATGCGACTTGTCGATACGCAGTATTTT
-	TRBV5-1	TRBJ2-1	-	CASREGGAYNEQFF	TGCGCCAGCAGGGAGGGGGGGGCCTACAATGAGCAGTTCTTC
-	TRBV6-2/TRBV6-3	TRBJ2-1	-	CASSFRRLSYNEQFF	TGTGCCAGCAGTTTTCGGAGGTTGTCCTACAATGAGCAGTTCTTC
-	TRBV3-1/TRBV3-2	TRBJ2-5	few	CASSRRTNQETQYF	TGTGCCAGCAGCCGCCGGACTAACCAAGAGACCCAGTACTTC
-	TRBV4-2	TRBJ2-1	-	CASMGHGGDEQFF	TGTGCCAGCATGGGACATGGGGGCGATGAGCAGTTCTTC
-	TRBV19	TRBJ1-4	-	CASSISTGFEKLFF	TGTGCCAGTAGTATTAGTACAGGGTTTGAAAAACTGTTTTTT
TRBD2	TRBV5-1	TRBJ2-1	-	CASSARTSGSLNEQFF	TGCGCCAGCAGCGCTAGGACTAGCGGGAGTCTGAATGAGCAGTTCTTC